Each of the 32 T cell receptor beta chains below was sequenced from the same sample in a study of long-term antiretroviral therapy in people with HIV. immunoSEQ v3.0 was run at survey level. The assay was immunoSEQ multiplex PCR, and TCRdb's table has in-frame clones only and misses some. The sample includes 20,000 or so clones, around 75% seen only once; the top ten take about 9.3%. Sequencing was performed on unsorted PBMCs, taken 0.5 years before starting antiretroviral therapy. Receptors were obtained from a man aged 18 to 30 with HIV.

The chain has TRBV9 and TRBJ2-7, with TRBD2 identical over 8 bases. The germline V gene has CDR1 SGDLS and CDR2 YYNGEE. This CDR3 region has 13 residues. Germline trimming cut 1 base from V and 3 bases from J; bases unmatched to any gene: 0. Written as DNA, the CDR3 is TGTGCCAGCAGCGTACTAGCGGGCTACGAGCAGTACTTC. It yields the protein CASSVLAGYEQYF.

The chain uses TRBV2 and TRBJ2-5, with 12 positions matching TRBD2. The length of the CDR3 is 17 residues. The V gene end was trimmed by 7 bases and the J gene end by 5 bases; junction bases not matched to a gene: 14. CDR1 is SNHLY, CDR2 FYNNEI, per germline. CDR3 in DNA: TGTGCCAGCAATGAGGGACTAGCGGGCTGGGGCGGGGAGACCCAGTACTTC. Residues: CASNEGLAGWGGETQYF. Supplemented by reference TRBV2 and TRBJ2-5, the full variable domain reads EPEVTQTPSHQVTQMGQEVILRCVPISNHLYFYWYRQILGQKVEFLVSFYNNEISEKSEIFDDQFSVERPDGSNFTLKIRSTKLEDSAMYFCASNEGLAGWGGETQYFGPGTRLLVL.

This chain connects TRBV6-5 to TRBJ2-7, with D unclear. The V gene lost 7 bases and the J gene lost 0 bases, with 13 bases spanning the gap. Germline values: CDR1 MNHEY, CDR2 SVGAGI. The CDR3 is made up of 14 amino acids. The CDR3 sequence: CASTRKRSSYEQYF. CDR3 DNA: TGTGCCAGCACCCGTAAAAGGAGCTCCTACGAGCAGTACTTC.

V is TRBV4-3 and J is TRBJ2-1; D not resolved. Germline CDR1 LGHNA, CDR2 YSLEER. V lost 0 bases, J lost 0 bases, and 12 bases lay in between. This CDR3 is built from 17 residues. CDR3 sequence (DNA): TGCGCCAGCAGCCAAGATCCCCCTAGGAGCTCCTACAATGAGCAGTTCTTC. It encodes CASSQDPPRSSYNEQFF.

The chain combines TRBV7-9 with TRBJ2-7; TRBD2 aligns across 14 bases. The CDR3 loop spans 15 amino acids. Germline lookup yields CDR1 SEHNR and CDR2 FQNEAQ (reference sequence). Unmatched junction bases numbered 3, after V lost 5 bases and J lost 3 bases. CDR3 bases: TGTGCCAGCAGCCTGGGGACTAGCGGGAGCTACGAGCAGTACTTC. It is translated as CASSLGTSGSYEQYF.

This clone was observed a single time. The chain carries TRBV7-9 and TRBJ1-1; D unresolved. CDR1 is SEHNR, CDR2 FQNEAQ, per germline (reference sequence). The CDR3 has 15 residues. Trimming cost V 0 bases and J 6 bases, with 14 bases left between them. In DNA, the CDR3 is TGTGCCAGCAGCTTAGCGTCTGGGTCAGGAGCTGAAGCTTTCTTT. It specifies CASSLASGSGAEAFF.

The rearrangement joins TRBV27 to TRBJ1-1; D call uncertain. The length of the CDR3 is 13 residues. Germline CDR1 is MNHEY and CDR2 is SMNVEV (reference sequence). Trimming stripped 1 base from V and 1 base from J, with 4 bases between. CDR3 DNA: TGTGCCAGCAGTTTATGGGGGAACACTGAAGCTTTCTTT. This sequence encodes CASSLWGNTEAFF.

The chain combines TRBV2 with TRBJ1-1, with TRBD1 identical over 8 bases. This CDR3 region has 15 residues. V was pared by 1 base and J by 2 bases, with 3 bases of the junction left unmatched. Germline values: CDR1 SNHLY, CDR2 FYNNEI. The CDR3 DNA sequence: TGTGCCAGCAGTGAAGGGACAGGGCTTAACACTGAAGCTTTCTTT. This gives the protein CASSEGTGLNTEAFF. Full variable domain (rest looked up from reference TRBV2 and TRBJ1-1): EPEVTQTPSHQVTQMGQEVILRCVPISNHLYFYWYRQILGQKVEFLVSFYNNEISEKSEIFDDQFSVERPDGSNFTLKIRSTKLEDSAMYFCASSEGTGLNTEAFFGQGTRLTVV.

The CDR3 is CASSEGQDYEQYF. CDR3 DNA sequence: TGTGCCAGCAGTGAGGGACAGGACTACGAGCAGTACTTC. The chain uses TRBV6-1 and TRBJ2-7; TRBD1 matches at 8 bases. The CDR3 spans 13 residues. Trimming cost V 3 bases and J 3 bases; bases outside gene matches: 1. Germline V lookup: CDR1 MNHNS, CDR2 SASEGT.

V is TRBV6-6 and J is TRBJ1-4; the D is unclear. This CDR3 comprises 14 residues. CDR1 is MNHNY and CDR2 is SVGAGI in the germline V gene (reference sequence). V gave up 5 bases and J gave up 2 bases, with 9 bases separating them. CDR3 nucleotides: TGTGCCAGCAGTAAGCAGCGTACTAATGAAAAACTGTTTTTT. Its translation is CASSKQRTNEKLFF.

The V gene is TRBV4-3, the J gene TRBJ2-2, with 11 bases fitting TRBD2. This CDR3 is built from 16 residues. Germline V gene sequence: CDR1 LGHNA, CDR2 YSLEER. The junction had 3 bases not matched to a gene; V was cut back by 3 bases and J by 3 bases. CDR3 residues: CASSHELAGDTGELFF. The CDR3 DNA sequence: TGCGCCAGCAGCCACGAACTAGCGGGAGACACCGGGGAGCTGTTTTTT.

This clone was picked up a small number of times. The chain uses TRBV15 and TRBJ2-1; possibly TRBD2 for D (6 bases). Between the trimmed V and J ends, which lost 5 bases and 8 bases, there was a span of 16 bases. Germline assignment: CDR1 LNHNV and CDR2 YYDKDF (reference sequence). The CDR3 sequence is 14 residues long. For the CDR3, the DNA is TGTGCCACCAGCGAGGGAAGCGGGCCCGATGAGCAGTTCTTC. As protein: CATSEGSGPDEQFF.

The chain employs TRBV7-8 and TRBJ2-2; D is possibly TRBD2 (6 bases). Germline assignment: CDR1 SGHVS and CDR2 FQNEAQ. The CDR3 runs to 16 residues. V was pared by 1 base and J by 0 bases, with 9 bases between. Here the CDR3 reads CASSLVGGANTGELFF. CDR3 in DNA: TGTGCCAGCAGCTTAGTAGGCGGGGCGAACACCGGGGAGCTGTTTTTT. The full variable domain, in which reference TRBV7-8 and TRBJ2-2 provide the parts outside the CDR3, is GAGVSQSPRYKVAKRGQDVALRCDPISGHVSLFWYQQALGQGPEFLTYFQNEAQLDKSGLPSDRFFAERPEGSVSTLKIQRTQQEDSAVYLCASSLVGGANTGELFFGEGSRLTVL.

The chain combines TRBV6-1 with TRBJ2-7, with D maybe TRBD1 (6 bases). The CDR3 runs 15 residues. Germline CDR1 MNHNS, CDR2 SASEGT. Trimming took 4 bases from V and 2 from J, leaving 15 bases between them. CDR3 bases: TGTGCCAGCAGTGGAGGGGGACCCTTCCCCTACGAGCAGTACTTC. This translates into CASSGGGPFPYEQYF.

This clone was detected a few times. The rearrangement joins TRBV28 to TRBJ2-2; the D gene is possibly TRBD2 (7 bases). Deletions cut 1 base from V and 3 bases from J, with 12 bases between. The CDR3 extends over 16 amino acids. Germline CDR1 and CDR2: MDHEN and SYDVKM. As DNA, the CDR3 is TGTGCCAGCAGTTTATCAGGAGGGGGGGACACCGGGGAGCTGTTTTTT. Translating it yields CASSLSGGGDTGELFF.

The CDR3 protein is CASSQGEWTGMNTEAFF. In DNA, the CDR3 is TGCGCCAGCAGCCAAGGGGAATGGACAGGGATGAACACTGAAGCTTTCTTT. The chain is built from TRBV4-1 and TRBJ1-1, with 8 bases matching TRBD1. CDR1 and CDR2 (germline): MGHRA, YSYEKL. The CDR3 length is 17 residues. Trimming removed 1 base from V and 0 bases from J; junction bases left unmatched: 7.

Turning to this clone: Other DNA sequences in this specimen translate into the identical CDR3. The chain has TRBV27 and TRBJ2-2, with a weak D call TRBD1 (6 bases). V was trimmed by 3 bases and J by 4 bases, leaving 9 bases between them. Germline values: CDR1 MNHEY, CDR2 SMNVEV (reference sequence). The CDR3 spans 14 residues. CDR3 DNA sequence: TGTGCCAGCAGTTTCGGCAGGGGCACCGGGGAGCTGTTTTTT. Translating it yields CASSFGRGTGELFF.

The rearrangement joins TRBV7-7 to TRBJ2-1; D is possibly TRBD2 (6 bases). The CDR3 runs to 15 residues. Trimming removed 1 base from V and 3 bases from J, with 10 bases in between. Germline CDR1 reads SSHAT; CDR2 reads FNYEAQ (reference sequence). CDR3 sequence reads: CASSLELADYNEQFF. CDR3 DNA: TGTGCCAGCAGCTTAGAACTAGCAGACTACAATGAGCAGTTCTTC.

The gene calls are TRBV28 and TRBJ2-7; TRBD1 is a possible D gene (6 bases). From germline, CDR1 is MDHEN and CDR2 SYDVKM. The CDR3 covers 14 residues. V shed 5 bases and J shed 3 bases, with 14 bases lying between them. The CDR3 sequence: CASSANWGLYEQYF. The CDR3 nucleotides are TGTGCCAGCAGTGCCAACTGGGGGCTCTACGAGCAGTACTTC.

The J gene is TRBJ1-2, the V gene TRBV13; D may be TRBD1 (5 bases). Germline V gives CDR1 PRHDT, CDR2 FYEKMQ (reference sequence). CDR3 length: 15 amino acids. Trimming shortened V by 5 bases and J by 2 bases, and 15 bases separated the two germline ends. CDR3 sequence (DNA): TGTGCCAGCAGCCCCGTGGGGGACCCAAACTATGGCTACACCTTC. Amino acids: CASSPVGDPNYGYTF.

The chain combines TRBV5-1 with TRBJ1-1; 10 nucleotides agree with TRBD1. The length of the CDR3 is 14 residues. Germline V gene data show CDR1 as SGHRS and CDR2 as YFSETQ. Trimming removed 4 bases from V and 5 bases from J; junction bases left unmatched: 5. The CDR3 loop is CASSGGQGVTEAFF. The CDR3 coding sequence is TGCGCCAGCAGCGGAGGACAGGGGGTTACTGAAGCTTTCTTT.

Here the CDR3 reads CASSARIGVPTEANYGYTF. The CDR3 nucleotides read TGTGCCAGCAGCGCCCGTATAGGGGTCCCCACAGAGGCCAACTATGGCTACACCTTC. The chain links TRBV9 to TRBJ1-2; TRBD1 might be the D (5 bases). The CDR3 spans 19 residues. Deletions cut 3 bases from V and 2 bases from J, with 26 bases between. Germline CDR1 is SGDLS and CDR2 is YYNGEE.

V and J are TRBV28 and TRBJ2-7, with D perhaps TRBD2 (6 bases). The CDR3 has 14 residues. Trimming pared 11 bases from V and 4 bases from J, leaving 21 bases between. Germline loops: CDR1 MDHEN, CDR2 SYDVKM. As DNA, the CDR3 is TGTGCCCATAGTGGCGGGGATGAGCTGTACGAGCAGTACTTC. It encodes CAHSGGDELYEQYF. Variable domain in full (rest from reference TRBV28 and TRBJ2-7): DVKVTQSSRYLVKRTGEKVFLECVQDMDHENMFWYRQDPGLGLRLIYFSYDVKMKEKGDIPEGYSVSREKKERFSLILESASTNQTSMYLCAHSGGDELYEQYFGPGTRLTVT.

In its sample, this clone was seen a few times. The chain links TRBV11-2 to TRBJ1-2; D gene unclear. V lost 5 bases and J 8 bases, leaving 12 bases between the germline ends. This CDR3 has 12 amino acids. The V gene's germline CDR1 is SGHAT and CDR2 FQNNGV. The CDR3 coding sequence is TGTGCCAGCAGCCTCGGCTTGGAGGGCTACACCTTC. Its protein product is CASSLGLEGYTF.

CDR3 protein: CASSLAAGPNTGELFF. The CDR3 DNA reads as TGTGCCAGCAGCTTAGCGGCGGGTCCGAACACCGGGGAGCTGTTTTTT. The rearrangement links TRBV7-6 to TRBJ2-2; D is possibly TRBD2 (5 bases). CDR3 length equals 16 residues. The V end lost 0 bases, the J end lost 0 bases, and 8 bases lay between the germline ends. Germline loops: CDR1 SGHVS, CDR2 FNYEAQ.

The chain has TRBV23-1 and TRBJ2-7; 11 nucleotides match TRBD1. TRBV23-1 qualifies as an ORF whose function is uncertain. The CDR3 has 15 amino acids. V was clipped by 7 bases and J by 4 bases; unmatched bases: 9. The CDR3 sequence: CASKNRDRGGYEQYF. In nucleotides, the CDR3 is TGCGCCAGCAAAAACCGGGACAGGGGGGGGTACGAGCAGTACTTC.

The chain combines TRBV18 with TRBJ2-3; possible D gene TRBD2, 6 bases. Germline V gives CDR1 KGHSH, CDR2 LQKENI. CDR3 length: 16 residues. Trimming took 3 bases from V and 1 from J, leaving 14 bases between them. The CDR3 sequence: CASSPSGSSGTDTQYF. Here the CDR3 DNA reads TGTGCCAGCTCACCTTCCGGGAGTTCGGGCACAGATACGCAGTATTTT.

The genes are TRBV7-6 and TRBJ2-6; TRBD1 is a possible D gene (6 bases). CDR1 is SGHVS, CDR2 FNYEAQ, per germline. This CDR3 is built from 18 residues. V lost 3 bases, J lost 2 bases, and 17 bases lay in between. The CDR3, as DNA: TGTGCCAGCAGCTTGAAGACAGGAAGTGGGGCTGGGGCCAACGTCCTGACTTTC. Its translation is CASSLKTGSGAGANVLTF.

Only a few counts were recorded for this clone. The rearrangement uses TRBV4-3 and TRBJ1-4; no definite D call. Between the trimmed V and J ends, which lost 3 bases and 6 bases, there was a span of 8 bases. This CDR3 spans 13 amino acids. Germline-derived CDR1 and CDR2 are LGHNA and YSLEER. This chain's CDR3 is CASSHGRDEKLFF. CDR3 DNA sequence: TGCGCCAGCAGCCACGGACGGGATGAAAAACTGTTTTTT.

The V and J genes are TRBV5-1 and TRBJ2-7; no definite D call. This CDR3 comprises 18 residues. V lost 0 bases and J 0 bases, leaving 19 bases between the germline ends. CDR1 and CDR2 from the germline V gene are SGHRS and YFSETQ. The CDR3 is CASSLVSGPTQNSYEQYF. CDR3 bases: TGCGCCAGCAGCTTGGTTTCTGGGCCGACACAAAACTCCTACGAGCAGTACTTC. Full variable domain (rest looked up from reference TRBV5-1 and TRBJ2-7): KAGVTQTPRYLIKTRGQQVTLSCSPISGHRSVSWYQQTPGQGLQFLFEYFSETQRNKGNFPGRFSGRQFSNSRSEMNVSTLELGDSALYLCASSLVSGPTQNSYEQYFGPGTRLTVT.

V and J are TRBV6-6 and TRBJ1-1; 7 bases are a match to TRBD1. The V gene's germline CDR1 is MNHNY and CDR2 SVGAGI (reference sequence). Trimming cost V 0 bases and J 7 bases; bases outside gene matches: 5. This CDR3 comprises 14 residues. This CDR3 reads CASSYSRQGLEAFF. DNA of the CDR3: TGTGCCAGCAGTTACTCGAGACAGGGCCTTGAAGCTTTCTTT.

This sequence joins TRBV10-3 and TRBJ1-1, with D hard to call. V was pared by 3 bases and J by 6 bases, with 14 bases between. Germline CDR1 and CDR2: ENHRY and SYGVKD. The CDR3 is 14 amino acids. CDR3 loop: CAISDVEDPAEAFF. The CDR3 DNA reads TGTGCCATCAGTGACGTTGAGGATCCTGCTGAAGCTTTCTTT.